This paragraph reports one TCR beta chain. The antigen is not known. This entry is derived from a study of brain T cells in children with intractable seizures. Study findings and constraints: Viral specificity was inferred only from CDR3 similarity; HCMV serostatus was unknown.

V was clipped by 4 bases and J by 6 bases, with 19 bases between them. The CDR3 spans 16 residues. Germline V CDR1 and CDR2: LGHDT, YNNKEL (reference sequence). Time point here: blood from clinic visit 5 months post-surgery; TSC patient then seizure free. Surgery cases with the highest brain T cell transcript signatures were chosen for sequencing. Before surgery, patients took at least one anti-epileptic drug. Using immunoSEQ multiplex PCR, the repertoire was profiled, and TCRdb retains in-frame clones only, with some absent. There are about 340,000 clones in the sample; approximately 93% occur only once, and around 6% lies in the top ten.

This rearrangement joins TRBV3-1 (or the pseudogene TRBV3-2) to TRBJ2-1, with D tentatively TRBD2 (7 bases). The sample consisted of peripheral blood, taken less than 6 months after surgery. The receptor's source is a boy younger than two with tuberous sclerosis and intractable seizures. Here the CDR3 reads CASSRAGAGEFNEQFF. CDR3 nucleotide sequence: TGTGCCAGCAGCCGGGCGGGGGCAGGGGAATTCAATGAGCAGTTCTTC.